These 18 T cell receptor beta chains were all obtained from the same sample, sequenced in a study of blood T cell repertoires in COVID-19. Repertoires were generated with immunoSEQ multiplex PCR, while TCRdb's copy carries only in-frame clones and drops some. In the table there are about 170,000 clones, approximately 81% of which are singletons. Sample: peripheral blood. These receptors were taken from a human donor with acute or convalescent COVID-19. The donor label of this sample is uncertain.

This rearrangement joins TRBV19 to TRBJ2-3; D is unclear. Germline values: CDR1 LNHDA, CDR2 SQIVND (reference sequence). The CDR3 totals 12 residues. With 5 bases removed from V and 8 bases from J, the gap between germline ends came to 11 bases. The CDR3 DNA is TGTGCCAGTAGTCTGTTGCTAGGTACGCAGTATTTT. It is translated as CASSLLLGTQYF.

The chain has TRBV7-2 and TRBJ1-2; possible D gene TRBD1, 6 bases. Per the germline V gene, CDR1 is SGHTA and CDR2 is FQGNSA. V was cut by 5 bases and J by 7 bases, with 23 bases left in between. This CDR3 is 16 amino acids long. The CDR3 sequence is CASSTRGGGGQRGYTF. For the CDR3, the DNA is TGTGCCAGCAGCACAAGAGGCGGGGGGGGCCAGCGTGGCTACACCTTC.

The chain recombines TRBV30 with TRBJ1-2; 8 bases agree with TRBD1. Germline assignment: CDR1 GTSNPN and CDR2 SVGIG (reference sequence). This CDR3 has 14 residues. Trimming took 2 bases from V and 4 from J; bases not matched to a gene: 6. CDR3 sequence reads: CAWSSGDRLYGYTF. Here the CDR3 DNA reads TGTGCCTGGAGTAGCGGGGACAGGCTCTATGGCTACACCTTC.

The V gene is TRBV7-2, the J gene TRBJ2-7, with D tentatively TRBD1 (5 bases). V dropped 2 bases and J dropped 4 bases, with 9 bases sitting between them. The CDR3 extends over 13 amino acids. CDR1 and CDR2 (germline): SGHTA, FQGNSA. DNA of the CDR3: TGTGCCAGCAGCTTAACCCAGGGATACGAGCAGTACTTC. Translation: CASSLTQGYEQYF.

This clone has just a few counts. This chain connects TRBV18 to TRBJ2-1; D remains ambiguous. From germline, CDR1 is KGHSH and CDR2 LQKENI. The CDR3 has 13 amino acids. V shed 3 bases and J shed 6 bases, with 9 bases lying between them. DNA for the CDR3: TGTGCCAGCTCACCGCCGTCTACCAATGAGCAGTTCTTC. Translating gives CASSPPSTNEQFF.

The V call is TRBV25-1, the J call TRBJ1-6; 11 nucleotides match TRBD1. This CDR3 comprises 14 residues. Trimming cost V 6 bases and J 7 bases; bases outside gene matches: 2. The V gene's germline CDR1 is MGHDK and CDR2 SYGVNS. The CDR3 bases are TGTGCCAGCAGGGGACAGGGGGACAATTCACCCCTCCACTTT. The encoded protein is CASRGQGDNSPLHF.

This chain joins TRBV27 and TRBJ2-7, with a weak D call TRBD2 (6 bases). Germline V gives CDR1 MNHEY, CDR2 SMNVEV (reference sequence). Trimming cost V 7 bases and J 2 bases, with 18 bases left between them. The CDR3 has 15 residues. The CDR3 nucleotides read TGTGCCAGCACCTTATTAGGGACTCGGACCTACGAGCAGTACTTC. This codes for CASTLLGTRTYEQYF.

The CDR3: CASMWGTGGTEAFF. The CDR3 DNA sequence: TGTGCCAGTATGTGGGGGACAGGGGGCACTGAAGCTTTCTTT. This chain joins TRBV19 and TRBJ1-1; 11 nucleotides match TRBD1. Trimming cost V 7 bases and J 4 bases; bases outside gene matches: 5. Germline CDR1 and CDR2: LNHDA and SQIVND (reference sequence). The CDR3 has 14 residues. Supplemented by reference TRBV19 and TRBJ1-1, the full variable domain reads DGGITQSPKYLFRKEGQNVTLSCEQNLNHDAMYWYRQDPGQGLRLIYYSQIVNDFQKGDIAEGYSVSREKKESFPLTVTSAQKNPTAFYLCASMWGTGGTEAFFGQGTRLTVV.

This chain links TRBV6-5 with TRBJ1-1; a possible D gene is TRBD1 (5 bases). V shed 6 bases and J shed 1 base, with 12 bases lying between them. The CDR3 spans 14 residues. The germline V gene encodes CDR1 MNHEY and CDR2 SVGAGI. For the CDR3, the DNA is TGTGCCAGCAGGGAGGGACTGAAGAACACTGAAGCTTTCTTT. Residues: CASREGLKNTEAFF.

The chain employs TRBV5-6 and TRBJ2-5; D is ambiguous. CDR3 length: 15 amino acids. Trimming removed 5 bases at V and 2 bases at J, with 16 bases between. Germline lookup yields CDR1 SGHDT and CDR2 YYEEEE. The CDR3 here is CASSPQRRIQETQYF. CDR3 sequence (DNA): TGTGCCAGCAGTCCTCAGCGTCGAATTCAAGAGACCCAGTACTTC.

This clone has just a few counts. The rearrangement joins TRBV4-3 to TRBJ1-2; D uncertain. The V gene's germline CDR1 is LGHNA and CDR2 YSLEER. The germline V and J ends were trimmed by 0 bases and 0 bases, with 8 bases remaining between them. This CDR3 comprises 15 residues. The CDR3: CASSQDRLTNYGYTF. CDR3 nucleotide sequence: TGCGCCAGCAGCCAAGACAGGCTAACTAACTATGGCTACACCTTC.

This chain connects TRBV6-1 to TRBJ1-5; 7 nucleotides agree with TRBD1. Germline-derived CDR1 and CDR2 are MNHNS and SASEGT. The CDR3 sequence is 14 residues long. The V segment lost 3 bases and the J segment 7 bases; nucleotides outside the gene matches: 6. CDR3 nucleotides: TGTGCCAGCAGTGAGCTGGCAGGGGGACAGCCCCAGCATTTT. Translating it yields CASSELAGGQPQHF.

The chain has TRBV4-2 and TRBJ1-1, with 10 bases matching TRBD1. This CDR3 has 17 amino acids. The germline V gene has CDR1 LGHNA and CDR2 YNFKEQ. The V gene end was trimmed by 5 bases and the J gene end by 3 bases; junction bases not matched to a gene: 12. CDR3 sequence reads: CASSGGQGPTSDTEAFF. CDR3 nucleotide sequence: TGTGCCAGCAGCGGGGGACAGGGGCCCACCTCGGACACTGAAGCTTTCTTT.

V and J are TRBV9 and TRBJ2-2; 7 bases match TRBD1. The V segment lost 3 bases and the J segment 5 bases; nucleotides outside the gene matches: 10. From germline, CDR1 is SGDLS and CDR2 YYNGEE. This CDR3 comprises 16 residues. The CDR3 protein is CASSGLQGRKTGELFF. As DNA, the CDR3 is TGTGCCAGCAGCGGATTACAGGGGAGAAAGACCGGGGAGCTGTTTTTT.

Only a few counts were recorded for this clone. The chain joins TRBV9 to TRBJ2-1, with TRBD2 matching over 11 bases. In germline, CDR1 is SGDLS, CDR2 YYNGEE. The CDR3 covers 16 residues. The V segment lost 3 bases and the J segment 2 bases; nucleotides outside the gene matches: 4. This CDR3 reads CASSALAGGAYNEQFF. DNA of the CDR3: TGTGCCAGCAGCGCCCTAGCGGGGGGTGCCTACAATGAGCAGTTCTTC.

The chain joins TRBV10-1 to TRBJ2-5, with a tentative D call TRBD2 (5 bases). Germline assignment: CDR1 WNHNN and CDR2 SYGVQD (reference sequence). CDR3 size: 13 residues. V lost 3 bases to trimming and J lost 3 bases, with 8 bases between them. CDR3 bases: TGCGCCAGCAGTGACGGACTTGAAGAGACCCAGTACTTC. Protein: CASSDGLEETQYF.

The chain has TRBV7-2 and TRBJ2-1; D ambiguous. Trimming removed 2 bases at V and 5 bases at J, with 10 bases between. The CDR3 spans 14 residues. Looked up from germline, CDR1 is SGHTA and CDR2 is FQGNSA. CDR3 in DNA: TGTGCCAGCAGCTTAAGGCGCCGGGACAATGAGCAGTTCTTC. This sequence encodes CASSLRRRDNEQFF.

This sequence joins TRBV18 and TRBJ2-7, with a possible D match to TRBD1 (6 bases). The length of the CDR3 is 14 residues. The germline gives CDR1 KGHSH, CDR2 LQKENI. V was trimmed by 4 bases and J by 4 bases, leaving 14 bases between them. The CDR3 region is CASSQDSRGYEQYF. CDR3 sequence (DNA): TGTGCCAGCTCACAGGACAGCCGGGGATACGAGCAGTACTTC. The whole variable domain, remainder taken from reference TRBV18 and TRBJ2-7, is NAGVMQNPRHLVRRRGQEARLRCSPMKGHSHVYWYRQLPEEGLKFMVYLQKENIIDESGMPKERFSAEFPKEGPSILRIQQVVRGDSAAYFCASSQDSRGYEQYFGPGTRLTVT.